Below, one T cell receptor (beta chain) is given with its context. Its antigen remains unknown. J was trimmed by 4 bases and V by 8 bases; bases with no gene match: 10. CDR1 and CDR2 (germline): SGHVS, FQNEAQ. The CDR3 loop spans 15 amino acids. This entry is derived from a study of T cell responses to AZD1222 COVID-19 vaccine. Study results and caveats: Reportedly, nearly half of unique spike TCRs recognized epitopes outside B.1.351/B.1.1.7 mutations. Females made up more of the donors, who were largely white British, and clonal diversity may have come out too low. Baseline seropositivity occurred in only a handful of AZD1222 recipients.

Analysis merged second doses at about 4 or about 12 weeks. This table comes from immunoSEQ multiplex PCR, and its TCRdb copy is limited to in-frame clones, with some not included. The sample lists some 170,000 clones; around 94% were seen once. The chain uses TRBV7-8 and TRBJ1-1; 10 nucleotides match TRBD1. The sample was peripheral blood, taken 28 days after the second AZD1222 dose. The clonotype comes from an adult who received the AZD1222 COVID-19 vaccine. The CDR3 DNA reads TGTGCCAGCGGCAGGACAGGGGGATACGGCACTGAAGCTTTCTTT. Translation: CASGRTGGYGTEAFF. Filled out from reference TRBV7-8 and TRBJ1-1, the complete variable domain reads GAGVSQSPRYKVAKRGQDVALRCDPISGHVSLFWYQQALGQGPEFLTYFQNEAQLDKSGLPSDRFFAERPEGSVSTLKIQRTQQEDSAVYLCASGRTGGYGTEAFFGQGTRLTVV.